This T cell receptor (beta chain) derives from a study of blood T cell repertoires in COVID-19. Background on the study: Acute-phase and convalescent COVID-19 samples originated in the United States, Italy and Spain. Nucleic acid was either cDNA or gDNA, and it came from T cells, B-cell-depleted T cells, or PBMCs.

From germline, CDR1 is LGHDT and CDR2 YNNKEL (reference sequence). The ends were cut back, 2 bases at V and 4 bases at J, with 23 bases in the middle. This CDR3 comprises 18 residues. Under the authors' procedure: Estimation of nucleated cell counts relied on the amplification of reference gene primers. Data came from immunoSEQ multiplex PCR; TCRdb stores just in-frame clones and leaves some out. Clone size and the V and J calls come from that table; the DNA yielded D and trimming. Of some 73,000 clones listed, approximately 85% are singletons. The V and J genes are TRBV3-1 (or the pseudogene TRBV3-2) and TRBJ2-5, with a weak D call TRBD2 (5 bases). Sequencing input: peripheral blood. The TCR comes from a man aged 50 to 60 with COVID-19, enrolled during active disease. CDR3 sequence: CASSQTLKLRGSGETQYF. CDR3 DNA: TGTGCCAGCAGCCAAACCTTAAAGCTCCGAGGGAGCGGAGAGACCCAGTACTTC.